These T cell receptor beta chains were read from a single sample in a study of CD8 T cells in Susac syndrome. TCRdb passed the immunoSEQ multiplex PCR reads through MiXCR, listing each CDR3 protein once. The repertoire consists of 75,000 to 95,000 distinct CDR3 sequences, with 95% to 96% occurring once and the leading ten covering 0.5% to 0.8%. Specimen: CD8+ T cells from PBMCs. The origin of the receptors is a human donor with Susac syndrome. CDR3s include the opening cysteine and the closing phenylalanine or tryptophan. The order of the fields is CDR3 protein, clone size, V gene, CDR3 length. The size of a clone is reported for some rows only, either as once, few or many, or as a class for expanded clones.

cdr3_aa: CASSLAWGANEQYF; clone_size: once; v_call: TRBV7-2; cdr3_length: 14
cdr3_aa: CASSPPSAINTEAFF; clone_size: .; v_call: TRBV18; cdr3_length: 15
cdr3_aa: CASTKLAGDHYEQYF; clone_size: .; v_call: TRBV6-2/TRBV6-3; cdr3_length: 15
cdr3_aa: CASSPTTGRTEAFF; clone_size: .; v_call: TRBV5-6; cdr3_length: 14
cdr3_aa: CASRPQGISNQPQHF; clone_size: .; v_call: TRBV6-5; cdr3_length: 15
cdr3_aa: CASSHSSPGENTEAFF; clone_size: .; v_call: TRBV3-1; cdr3_length: 16
cdr3_aa: CATLGEGEKLFF; clone_size: .; v_call: TRBV25-1; cdr3_length: 12
cdr3_aa: CATRSAATRETQYF; clone_size: once; v_call: TRBV3-1; cdr3_length: 14
cdr3_aa: CASSHGPGDGNSNQPQHF; clone_size: .; v_call: TRBV4-2; cdr3_length: 18
cdr3_aa: CASSLPEETQYF; clone_size: .; v_call: TRBV7-3; cdr3_length: 12